Listed below are T cell receptor beta chains from one sample, sequenced in a study of somatic mutations in cytotoxic T cells in rheumatoid arthritis. Sequenced by immunoSEQ multiplex PCR; TCRdb stores in-frame clones only, minus some. Of about 18,000 clones in the sample, 80% to 85% were seen once. The sample was CD8+ T cells sorted from blood. These receptors were taken from an adult with rheumatoid arthritis. Both conserved end residues are part of each CDR3. A D gene is named only where the DNA matches it firmly. Clone size, where shown, is once, few, many, or a class for clones that have expanded.

DNA: TGTGCCAGCAGCTCCCGGACAGGGGGCGAAGATACGCAGTATTTT
CDR3: CASSSRTGGEDTQYF
J: TRBJ2-3
D: TRBD1
V: TRBV7-9
size: -

DNA: TGTGCCACCAGCAGCCCTGAAGGGGGGAACACTGAAGCTTTCTTT
CDR3: CATSSPEGGNTEAFF
J: TRBJ1-1
D: -
V: TRBV15
size: -

DNA: TGTGCCAGCAGCTTGGGGATCCCCGTGGATGAGCAGTTCTTC
CDR3: CASSLGIPVDEQFF
J: TRBJ2-1
D: -
V: TRBV5-6
size: -

DNA: TGCGCCAGCAGCTTGGGACGGATGGGGAACACTGAAGCTTTCTTT
CDR3: CASSLGRMGNTEAFF
J: TRBJ1-1
D: -
V: TRBV5-1
size: few

DNA: TGTGCCAGCAGCCCAAGAGTAGGGCGCGGCTACACCTTC
CDR3: CASSPRVGRGYTF
J: TRBJ1-2
D: -
V: TRBV28
size: -

DNA: TGTGCCAGCAGCCCAGGGACTAGCGGCTACAATGAGCAGTTCTTC
CDR3: CASSPGTSGYNEQFF
J: TRBJ2-1
D: TRBD2
V: TRBV7-6
size: -

DNA: TGTGCCACCAGCAGACCAATAGACGAATCCAAAAACATTCAGTACTTC
CDR3: CATSRPIDESKNIQYF
J: TRBJ2-4
D: -
V: TRBV15
size: -

DNA: TGTGCCAGCAGCCAAGAGCAGGGGAGGTTCTACGAGCAGTACTTC
CDR3: CASSQEQGRFYEQYF
J: TRBJ2-7
D: -
V: TRBV4-2
size: -

DNA: TGTGCCAGCAGTCCAACCCTACACAGGGGGCCCGGAAACACCATATATTTT
CDR3: CASSPTLHRGPGNTIYF
J: TRBJ1-3
D: TRBD1
V: TRBV28
size: once

DNA: TGTGCCAGCAGCGTAGAAGATGCGGCGGTACTTTACACAGATACGCAGTATTTT
CDR3: CASSVEDAAVLYTDTQYF
J: TRBJ2-3
D: -
V: TRBV9
size: -

DNA: TGCGCCAGCAGCCAAGAAGGAGTCAACGAGCAGTACTTC
CDR3: CASSQEGVNEQYF
J: TRBJ2-7
D: -
V: TRBV4-1
size: once

DNA: TGTGCCAGCAGCCCTGTCCACAATGAGCAGTTCTTC
CDR3: CASSPVHNEQFF
J: TRBJ2-1
D: -
V: TRBV7-9
size: -

DNA: TGTGCCAGCGGAGGTACTGAAGCTTTCTTT
CDR3: CASGGTEAFF
J: TRBJ1-1
D: -
V: TRBV19
size: -

DNA: TGTGCCAGCAGTTACCCTCAGGGAGTCGAAGCTTTCTTT
CDR3: CASSYPQGVEAFF
J: TRBJ1-1
D: -
V: TRBV6-6
size: -

DNA: TGTGCCAGCAGCTTTGGAGCTATATCCGAGCAGTACTTC
CDR3: CASSFGAISEQYF
J: TRBJ2-7
D: -
V: TRBV11-3
size: -

DNA: TGTGCCAGCAGCTTGGATAAAACTGAAGCTTTCTTT
CDR3: CASSLDKTEAFF
J: TRBJ1-1
D: -
V: TRBV5-4
size: -

DNA: TGTGCCAGCAGCTTAGGACTAGCGATAGGGAATGAGCAGTTCTTC
CDR3: CASSLGLAIGNEQFF
J: TRBJ2-1
D: TRBD2
V: TRBV7-2
size: -

DNA: TGCGCCAGCAGTCAGCAGAACACTGAAGCTTTCTTT
CDR3: CASSQQNTEAFF
J: TRBJ1-1
D: -
V: TRBV23-1
size: -

DNA: TGTGCCAGCAGCGTTGGGACAGGGGAAGGCTACGAGCAGTACTTC
CDR3: CASSVGTGEGYEQYF
J: TRBJ2-7
D: TRBD1
V: TRBV9
size: -

DNA: TGTGCCAGCGAGGGCCCCATCCTCGAGCAGTACTTC
CDR3: CASEGPILEQYF
J: TRBJ2-7
D: -
V: TRBV6-1
size: few

DNA: TGTGCCAGCAGGATAAACAGGAGACCTAGCAATCAGCCCCAGCATTTT
CDR3: CASRINRRPSNQPQHF
J: TRBJ1-5
D: -
V: TRBV28
size: -

DNA: TGCGCCAGCACAACGGGAGGAGATACGCAGTATTTT
CDR3: CASTTGGDTQYF
J: TRBJ2-3
D: TRBD2
V: TRBV10-2
size: -

DNA: TGTGCCAGCAGCCCCCGGCGGGGGGTGACAGATACGCAGTATTTT
CDR3: CASSPRRGVTDTQYF
J: TRBJ2-3
D: TRBD2
V: TRBV28
size: -

DNA: TGTGCCAGCCCCCACCGGGACACCAGCACCGGGGAGCTGTTTTTT
CDR3: CASPHRDTSTGELFF
J: TRBJ2-2
D: -
V: TRBV6-1
size: -

DNA: TGTGCCAGCAGTGAGACAGGGGCCACTGAAGCTTTCTTT
CDR3: CASSETGATEAFF
J: TRBJ1-1
D: TRBD1
V: TRBV25-1
size: -

DNA: TGCAGCGGGAGTGGGGGCCCACATGGCTACACCTTC
CDR3: CSGSGGPHGYTF
J: TRBJ1-2
D: -
V: TRBV29-1
size: -

DNA: TGTGCCAGTAGTACGACAGGGGGACGGACTGAAGCTTTCTTT
CDR3: CASSTTGGRTEAFF
J: TRBJ1-1
D: TRBD1
V: TRBV19
size: -

DNA: TGTGCCAGTAGTATCGGACTGGGGGGAAGCGAGCAGTACTTC
CDR3: CASSIGLGGSEQYF
J: TRBJ2-7
D: -
V: TRBV19
size: -

DNA: TGTGCCAGCAGTCGGACAGTTTGGAATTCACCCCTCCACTTT
CDR3: CASSRTVWNSPLHF
J: TRBJ1-6
D: -
V: TRBV4-2
size: -

DNA: TGTGCCAGCTCCGGACTAATGAACACTGAAGCTTTCTTT
CDR3: CASSGLMNTEAFF
J: TRBJ1-1
D: -
V: TRBV6-6
size: -

DNA: TGTGCCAGCAGCCCCGGGACTAGCGGCATGCAGTACTTC
CDR3: CASSPGTSGMQYF
J: TRBJ2-7
D: TRBD2
V: TRBV9
size: once

DNA: TGTGCCAGCAGCGGTAGGACAGCTAATGAAAAACTGTTTTTT
CDR3: CASSGRTANEKLFF
J: TRBJ1-4
D: -
V: TRBV5-5
size: -

DNA: TGTGCCAGTAGTATCCGCCCGAACACTGAAGCTTTCTTT
CDR3: CASSIRPNTEAFF
J: TRBJ1-1
D: -
V: TRBV19
size: few

DNA: TGTGCCAGCAGAGAGGGACTCCAGGAGCAGTTCTTC
CDR3: CASREGLQEQFF
J: TRBJ2-1
D: -
V: TRBV6-5
size: -

DNA: TGTGCCAGCAGTGAGTCCATTGGGGAAAAACTGTTTTTT
CDR3: CASSESIGEKLFF
J: TRBJ1-4
D: -
V: TRBV2
size: -

DNA: TGTGCCAGCAGCCCGACCGGACCCCAAGAGACCCAGTACTTC
CDR3: CASSPTGPQETQYF
J: TRBJ2-5
D: -
V: TRBV5-4
size: -